This paragraph reports one T cell receptor beta chain. This entry comes from a study of OX40 agonist ivuxolimab in advanced cancers. Across the study: Participants could have had prior anti-PD-1, anti-PD-L1 or anti-CTLA-4 therapy, and 40% had some.

Blood got drawn at baseline, again on cycle 4 day 1, and then on cycle 7 day 1. Trimming took 2 bases from V and 4 from J; bases not matched to a gene: 4. The CDR3 sequence is 15 residues long. Germline assignment: CDR1 SGHDT and CDR2 YYEEEE. Sequencing was performed with immunoSEQ multiplex PCR; in TCRdb, only in-frame clones are kept and a portion is missing. The data show over 95,000 clones, with about 90% seen just once and less than 1% held by the top ten. This sample comprised CD4+ or CD8+ T cells sorted from blood, obtained in a trial of the OX40 agonist ivuxolimab. The chain carries TRBV5-6 and TRBJ1-2; 11 bases agree with TRBD1. The source of this sequence is an adult with an advanced solid tumor such as melanoma, head and neck, liver or kidney cancer. This CDR3 reads CASSFRDRGTYGYTF. CDR3 in DNA: TGTGCCAGCAGCTTCCGGGACAGGGGGACCTATGGCTACACCTTC.